Detailed here is one T cell receptor beta chain. This sample is drawn from a study of T-cell reconstitution after alpha-beta-depleted transplantation in children. This sample's TCRbeta library carried unique molecular identifier barcodes. TCRdb redid the calling of the PCR reads with MiXCR, one entry per CDR3 protein. The table has about 540,000 distinct CDR3 sequences, 15% to 20% seen once; the top ten hold approximately 3%. Trimming cost V 2 bases and J 3 bases, with 13 bases left between them. CDR3 length: 15 residues. Germline lookup yields CDR1 MNHEY and CDR2 SVGEGT. The input for sequencing was PBMCs from the stem cell graft donor, taken from the stem cell graft. This sequence originates from a human donor who donated a stem cell graft to a child with acute lymphoblastic leukemia. The chain is built from TRBV6-2 or TRBV6-3 and TRBJ1-2, with unresolved D. CDR3 amino acids: CASSYPSGWDYGYTF. DNA of the CDR3: TGTGCCAGCAGTTACCCCTCGGGGTGGGACTATGGCTACACCTTC.